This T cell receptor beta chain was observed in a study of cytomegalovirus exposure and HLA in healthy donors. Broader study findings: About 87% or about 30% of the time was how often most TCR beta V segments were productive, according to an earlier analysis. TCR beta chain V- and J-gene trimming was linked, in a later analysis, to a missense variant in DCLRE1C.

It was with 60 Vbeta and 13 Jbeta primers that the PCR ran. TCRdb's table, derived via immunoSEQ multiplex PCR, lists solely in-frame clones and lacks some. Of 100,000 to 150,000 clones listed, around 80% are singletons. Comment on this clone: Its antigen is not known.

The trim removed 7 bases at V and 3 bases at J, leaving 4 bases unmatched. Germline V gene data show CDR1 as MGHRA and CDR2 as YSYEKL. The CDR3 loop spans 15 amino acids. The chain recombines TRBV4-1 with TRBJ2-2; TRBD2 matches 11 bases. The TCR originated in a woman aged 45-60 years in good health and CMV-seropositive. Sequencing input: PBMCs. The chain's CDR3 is CASTLAGGDTGELFF. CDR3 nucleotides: TGCGCCAGCACCCTAGCGGGAGGCGACACCGGGGAGCTGTTTTTT.